This TCR beta chain derives from a study of technical replicates of blood from a few donors. Sequencing was performed with immunoSEQ multiplex PCR; in TCRdb, only in-frame clones are kept and a portion is missing. Among around 100,000 clones listed, 96% were seen once. The origin of this receptor is a human donor in good health. Sequencing input: T cells isolated from PBMCs.

For the CDR3, the DNA is TGTGCCAGCAGGGGCAGGGCCCACATGAACACTGAAGCTTTCTTT. This sequence encodes CASRGRAHMNTEAFF. The chain links TRBV2 to TRBJ1-1; maybe TRBD1 (5 bases). This CDR3 comprises 15 residues. V dropped 6 bases and J dropped 0 bases, with 14 bases sitting between them. The V gene's germline CDR1 is SNHLY and CDR2 FYNNEI. The full variable domain, with the rest looked up from reference TRBV2 and TRBJ1-1, is EPEVTQTPSHQVTQMGQEVILRCVPISNHLYFYWYRQILGQKVEFLVSFYNNEISEKSEIFDDQFSVERPDGSNFTLKIRSTKLEDSAMYFCASRGRAHMNTEAFFGQGTRLTVV.